This record covers a single T cell receptor (beta chain). This sample was included in a study of shared clonotypes between healthy human individuals. The assay used deep level. Repertoires were generated with immunoSEQ multiplex PCR, while TCRdb's copy carries only in-frame clones and drops some. Among about half a million clones listed, roughly 85% were seen once. The sequenced sample was PBMCs. The sequence was collected from a woman in her thirties or forties in good health. Some clones in this sample may be carry-over from other donors' samples.

For the CDR3, the DNA is TGTGCCAGCAGTTTTTATCGACACCCGAACACCGGGGAGCTGTTTTTT. Its protein is CASSFYRHPNTGELFF. V usage is TRBV28 and J usage is TRBJ2-2, with no clear D. CDR1 is MDHEN and CDR2 is SYDVKM in the germline V gene. V lost 3 bases to trimming and J lost 0 bases, with 11 bases between them. This CDR3 contains 16 residues.